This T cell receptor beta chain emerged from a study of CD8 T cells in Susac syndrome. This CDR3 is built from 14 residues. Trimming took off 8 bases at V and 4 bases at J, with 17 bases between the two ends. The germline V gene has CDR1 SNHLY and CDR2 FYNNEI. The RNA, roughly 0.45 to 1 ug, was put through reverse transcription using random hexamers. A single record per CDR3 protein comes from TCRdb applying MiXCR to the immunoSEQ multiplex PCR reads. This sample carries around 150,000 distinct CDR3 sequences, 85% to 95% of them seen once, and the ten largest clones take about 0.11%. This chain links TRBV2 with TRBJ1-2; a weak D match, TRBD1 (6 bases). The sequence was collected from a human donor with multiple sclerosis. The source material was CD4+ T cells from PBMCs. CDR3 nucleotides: TGTGCCAGCGGGGGAAGGACAGTCCTCTATGGCTACACCTTC. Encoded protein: CASGGRTVLYGYTF.